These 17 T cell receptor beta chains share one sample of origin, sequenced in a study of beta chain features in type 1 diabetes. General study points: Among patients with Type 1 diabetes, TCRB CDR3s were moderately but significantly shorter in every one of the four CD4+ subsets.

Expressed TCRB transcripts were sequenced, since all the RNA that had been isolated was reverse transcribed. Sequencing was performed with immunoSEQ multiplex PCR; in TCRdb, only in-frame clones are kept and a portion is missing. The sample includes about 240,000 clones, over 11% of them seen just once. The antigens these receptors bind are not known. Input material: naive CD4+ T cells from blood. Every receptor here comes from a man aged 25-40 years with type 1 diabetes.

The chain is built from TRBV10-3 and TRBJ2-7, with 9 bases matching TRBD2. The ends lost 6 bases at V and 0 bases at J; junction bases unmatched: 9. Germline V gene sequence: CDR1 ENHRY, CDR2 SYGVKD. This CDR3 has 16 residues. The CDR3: CAISPTTSGFSYEQYF. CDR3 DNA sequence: TGTGCCATCAGCCCAACGACTAGCGGATTCTCCTACGAGCAGTACTTC.

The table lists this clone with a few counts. The CDR3 nucleotides read TGTGCCAGCAACGATGGACCGGGACAGGGCTCACCCCTCCACTTT. Protein product: CASNDGPGQGSPLHF. The gene calls are TRBV11-3 and TRBJ1-6; 9 nucleotides align to TRBD1. The CDR3 sequence is 15 residues long. The V and J ends lost 7 bases and 10 bases, in that order; junction bases with no gene match: 11. Germline-derived CDR1 and CDR2 are SGHNT and YENEEA.

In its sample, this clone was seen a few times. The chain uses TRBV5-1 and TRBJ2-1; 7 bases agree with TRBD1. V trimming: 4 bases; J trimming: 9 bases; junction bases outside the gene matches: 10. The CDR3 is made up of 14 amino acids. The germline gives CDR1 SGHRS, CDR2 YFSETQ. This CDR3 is CASSPRTGTAEQFF. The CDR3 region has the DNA TGCGCCAGCAGCCCAAGGACGGGGACAGCTGAGCAGTTCTTC. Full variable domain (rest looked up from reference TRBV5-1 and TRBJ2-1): KAGVTQTPRYLIKTRGQQVTLSCSPISGHRSVSWYQQTPGQGLQFLFEYFSETQRNKGNFPGRFSGRQFSNSRSEMNVSTLELGDSALYLCASSPRTGTAEQFFGPGTRLTVL.

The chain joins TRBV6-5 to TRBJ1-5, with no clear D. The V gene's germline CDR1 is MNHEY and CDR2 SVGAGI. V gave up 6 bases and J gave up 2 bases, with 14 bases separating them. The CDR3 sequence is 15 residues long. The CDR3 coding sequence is TGTGCCAGCAGGCCCGGCGGGGTCCGCAATCAGCCCCAGCATTTT. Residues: CASRPGGVRNQPQHF.

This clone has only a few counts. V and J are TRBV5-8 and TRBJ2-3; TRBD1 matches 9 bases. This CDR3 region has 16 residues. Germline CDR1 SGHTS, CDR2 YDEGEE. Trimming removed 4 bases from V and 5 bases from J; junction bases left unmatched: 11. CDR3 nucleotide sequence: TGTGCCAGCAGCCCCGGGACAGGGAATCGAGTAGATACGCAGTATTTT. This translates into CASSPGTGNRVDTQYF.

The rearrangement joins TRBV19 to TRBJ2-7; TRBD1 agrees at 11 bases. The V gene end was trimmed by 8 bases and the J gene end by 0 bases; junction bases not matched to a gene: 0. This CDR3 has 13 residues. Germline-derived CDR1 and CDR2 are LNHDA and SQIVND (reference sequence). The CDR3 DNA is TGTGCCAGTGGGACAGGGGGCTCCTACGAGCAGTACTTC. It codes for CASGTGGSYEQYF.

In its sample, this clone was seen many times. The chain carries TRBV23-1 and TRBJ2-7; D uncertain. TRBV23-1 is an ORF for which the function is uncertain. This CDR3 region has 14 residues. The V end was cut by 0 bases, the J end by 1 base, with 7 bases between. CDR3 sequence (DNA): TGCGCCAGCAGTCAATCGTGGAGATCCTACGAGCAGTACTTC. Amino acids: CASSQSWRSYEQYF.

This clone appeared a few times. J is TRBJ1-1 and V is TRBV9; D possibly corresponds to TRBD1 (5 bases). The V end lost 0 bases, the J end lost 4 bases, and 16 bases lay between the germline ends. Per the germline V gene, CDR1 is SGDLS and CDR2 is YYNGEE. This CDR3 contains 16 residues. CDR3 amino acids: CASSVGITSGGTEAFF. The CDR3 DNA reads TGTGCCAGCAGCGTAGGGATCACCTCCGGGGGCACTGAAGCTTTCTTT. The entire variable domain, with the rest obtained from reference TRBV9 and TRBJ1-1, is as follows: DSGVTQTPKHLITATGQRVTLRCSPRSGDLSVYWYQQSLDQGLQFLIQYYNGEERAKGNILERFSAQQFPDLHSELNLSSLELGDSALYFCASSVGITSGGTEAFFGQGTRLTVV.

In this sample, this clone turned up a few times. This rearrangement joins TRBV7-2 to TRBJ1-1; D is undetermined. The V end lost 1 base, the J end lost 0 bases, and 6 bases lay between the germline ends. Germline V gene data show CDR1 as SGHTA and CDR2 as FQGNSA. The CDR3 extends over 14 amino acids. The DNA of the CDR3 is TGTGCCAGCAGCTTAGGGCGGGTGAACACTGAAGCTTTCTTT. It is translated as CASSLGRVNTEAFF.

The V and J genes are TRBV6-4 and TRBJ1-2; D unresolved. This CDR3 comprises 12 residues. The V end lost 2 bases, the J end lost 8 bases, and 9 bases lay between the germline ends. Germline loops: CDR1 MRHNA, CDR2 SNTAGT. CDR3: CASSDLRGGYTF. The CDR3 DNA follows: TGTGCCAGCAGTGACCTCCGCGGAGGCTACACCTTC.

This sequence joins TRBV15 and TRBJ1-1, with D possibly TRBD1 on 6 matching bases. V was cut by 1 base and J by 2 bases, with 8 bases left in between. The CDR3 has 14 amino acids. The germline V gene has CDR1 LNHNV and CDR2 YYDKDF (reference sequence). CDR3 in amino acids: CATSRGGGNTEAFF. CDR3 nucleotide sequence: TGTGCCACCAGCAGAGGAGGGGGTAACACTGAAGCTTTCTTT.

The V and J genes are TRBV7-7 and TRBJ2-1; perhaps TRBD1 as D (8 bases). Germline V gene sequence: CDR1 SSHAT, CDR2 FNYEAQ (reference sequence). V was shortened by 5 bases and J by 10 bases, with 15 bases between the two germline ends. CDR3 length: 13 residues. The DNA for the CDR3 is TGTGCCAGCAGCCCGGACAGGGAGGGAGAGCAGTTCTTC. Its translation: CASSPDREGEQFF. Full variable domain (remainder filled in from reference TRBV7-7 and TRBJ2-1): GAGVSQSPRYKVTKRGQDVTLRCDPISSHATLYWYQQALGQGPEFLTYFNYEAQPDKSGLPSDRFSAERPEGSISTLTIQRTEQRDSAMYRCASSPDREGEQFFGPGTRLTVL.

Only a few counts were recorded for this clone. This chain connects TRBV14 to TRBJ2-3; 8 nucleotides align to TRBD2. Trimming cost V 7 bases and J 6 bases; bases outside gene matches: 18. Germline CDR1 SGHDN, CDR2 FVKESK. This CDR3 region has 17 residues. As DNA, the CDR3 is TGTGCCAGCACCCCTTCCCCCCAGCGGGGGCCAAGGGATACGCAGTATTTT. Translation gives CASTPSPQRGPRDTQYF.

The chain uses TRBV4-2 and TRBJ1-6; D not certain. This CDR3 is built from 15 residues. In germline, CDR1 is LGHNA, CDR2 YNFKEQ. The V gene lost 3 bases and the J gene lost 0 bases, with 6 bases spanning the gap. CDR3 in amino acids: CASSQDYSYNSPLHF. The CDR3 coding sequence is TGTGCCAGCAGCCAGGACTACTCCTATAATTCACCCCTCCACTTT.

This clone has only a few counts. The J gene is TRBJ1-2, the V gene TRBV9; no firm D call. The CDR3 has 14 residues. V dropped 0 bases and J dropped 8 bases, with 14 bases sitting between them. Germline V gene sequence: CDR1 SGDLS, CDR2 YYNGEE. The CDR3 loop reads CASSVGPVSGGYTF. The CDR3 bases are TGTGCCAGCAGCGTAGGCCCGGTTTCGGGAGGCTACACCTTC.

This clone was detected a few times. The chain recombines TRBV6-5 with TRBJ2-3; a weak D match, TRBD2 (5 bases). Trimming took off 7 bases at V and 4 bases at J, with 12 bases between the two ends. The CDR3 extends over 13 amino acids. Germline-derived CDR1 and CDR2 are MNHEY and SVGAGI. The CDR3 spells CASTARGSDTQYF. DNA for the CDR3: TGTGCCAGCACAGCCAGAGGGTCAGATACGCAGTATTTT.

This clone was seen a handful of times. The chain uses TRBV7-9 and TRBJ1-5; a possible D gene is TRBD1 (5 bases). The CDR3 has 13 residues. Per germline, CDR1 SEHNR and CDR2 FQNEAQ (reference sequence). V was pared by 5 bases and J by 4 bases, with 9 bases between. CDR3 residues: CASSLQGNQPQHF. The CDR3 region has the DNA TGTGCCAGCAGCCTGCAGGGAAATCAGCCCCAGCATTTT. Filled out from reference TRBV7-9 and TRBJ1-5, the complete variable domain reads DTGVSQNPRHKITKRGQNVTFRCDPISEHNRLYWYRQTLGQGPEFLTYFQNEAQLEKSRLLSDRFSAERPKGSFSTLEIQRTEQGDSAMYLCASSLQGNQPQHFGDGTRLSIL.